The sequence of this TCR beta chain was determined in a study of post-analysis software for immune sequencing data. General study results and limits: Controls had lower frequencies than patients of roughly five TRBV segments, which included TRBV5-6, TRBV5-1 and TRBV20-1.

Unique molecular identifiers featured in each of the TCR beta cDNA libraries. Using its own MiXCR run on the PCR reads, TCRdb lists one record per CDR3 protein. The sample comprises approximately 730,000 distinct CDR3 sequences, roughly 27% of which are singletons, and more than 0.45% rests with the top ten. This clonotype was seen only a few times. Its specificity is not known. Germline V lookup: CDR1 SGHTA, CDR2 FQGNSA. Trimming left V 1 base short and J 5 bases short, with 11 bases between. This CDR3 has 14 amino acids. The J gene is TRBJ2-5, the V gene TRBV7-2; no clear D gene. The sample consisted of blood. This receptor was obtained from a girl between 10 and 17 years old with multiple sclerosis. The CDR3 sequence is CASSLVPAAETQYF. In DNA, the CDR3 is TGTGCCAGCAGCTTAGTTCCCGCGGCGGAGACCCAGTACTTC.